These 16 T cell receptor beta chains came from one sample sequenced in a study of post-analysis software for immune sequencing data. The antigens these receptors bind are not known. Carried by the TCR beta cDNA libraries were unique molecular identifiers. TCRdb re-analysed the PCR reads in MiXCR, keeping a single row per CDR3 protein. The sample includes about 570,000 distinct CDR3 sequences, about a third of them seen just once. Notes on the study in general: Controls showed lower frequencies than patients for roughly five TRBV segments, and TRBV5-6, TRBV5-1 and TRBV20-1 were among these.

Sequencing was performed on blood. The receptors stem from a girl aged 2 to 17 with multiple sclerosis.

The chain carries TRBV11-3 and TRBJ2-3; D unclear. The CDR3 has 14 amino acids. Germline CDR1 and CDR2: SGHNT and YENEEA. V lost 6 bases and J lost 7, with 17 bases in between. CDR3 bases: TGTGCCAGCAGTTCTCTTTCCGGGTCAAATACGCAGTATTTT. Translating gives CASSSLSGSNTQYF.

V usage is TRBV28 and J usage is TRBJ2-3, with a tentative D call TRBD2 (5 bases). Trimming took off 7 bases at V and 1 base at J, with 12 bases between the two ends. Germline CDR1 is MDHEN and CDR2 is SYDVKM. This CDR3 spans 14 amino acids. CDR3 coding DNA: TGTGCCAGCACCATAGGGCGGGGCACAGATACGCAGTATTTT. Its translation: CASTIGRGTDTQYF.

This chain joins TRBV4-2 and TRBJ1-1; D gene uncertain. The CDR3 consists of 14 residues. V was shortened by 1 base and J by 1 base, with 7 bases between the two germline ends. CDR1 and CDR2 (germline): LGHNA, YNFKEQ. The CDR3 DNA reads TGTGCCAGCAGCCAAGTCTCAGAGAACACTGAAGCTTTCTTT. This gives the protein CASSQVSENTEAFF.

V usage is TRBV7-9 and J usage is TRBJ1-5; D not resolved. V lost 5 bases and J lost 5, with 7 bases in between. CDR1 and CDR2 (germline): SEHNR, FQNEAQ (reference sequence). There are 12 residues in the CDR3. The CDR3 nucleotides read TGTGCCAGCAGCGGTGGGCATCAGCCCCAGCATTTT. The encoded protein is CASSGGHQPQHF.

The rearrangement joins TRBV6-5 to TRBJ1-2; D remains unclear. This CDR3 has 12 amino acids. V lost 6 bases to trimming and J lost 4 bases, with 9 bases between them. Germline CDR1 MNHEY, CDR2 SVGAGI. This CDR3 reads CASSRDFYGYTF. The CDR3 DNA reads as TGTGCCAGCAGCCGTGACTTCTATGGCTACACCTTC.

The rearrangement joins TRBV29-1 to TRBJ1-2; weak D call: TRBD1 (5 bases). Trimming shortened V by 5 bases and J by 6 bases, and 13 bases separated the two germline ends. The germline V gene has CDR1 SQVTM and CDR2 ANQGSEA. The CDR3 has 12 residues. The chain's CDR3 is CSVWTNTNGYTF. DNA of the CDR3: TGCAGCGTTTGGACAAATACAAATGGCTACACCTTC.

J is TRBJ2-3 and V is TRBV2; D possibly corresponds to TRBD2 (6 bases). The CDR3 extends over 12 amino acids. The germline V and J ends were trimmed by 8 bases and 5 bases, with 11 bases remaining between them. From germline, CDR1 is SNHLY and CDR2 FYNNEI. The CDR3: CASGQEGDTQYF. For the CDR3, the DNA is TGTGCCAGCGGGCAGGAGGGAGATACGCAGTATTTT.

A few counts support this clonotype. CDR3 nucleotides: TGTGCCAGCAGCGCGGACGGGCACCGCGTAAATGAGCAGTTCTTC. Amino acids: CASSADGHRVNEQFF. This chain connects TRBV5-5 to TRBJ2-1; D gene ambiguous. V was clipped by 4 bases and J by 7 bases, with 18 bases between them. The CDR3 is 15 amino acids. Germline V gives CDR1 SGHKS, CDR2 YYEKEE (reference sequence).

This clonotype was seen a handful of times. The CDR3 is CASSENFSRGIHETQYF. Here the CDR3 DNA reads TGTGCCAGCAGTGAAAATTTTTCCAGGGGAATACACGAGACCCAGTACTTC. This chain joins TRBV25-1 and TRBJ2-5; perhaps TRBD1 as D (6 bases). The length of the CDR3 is 17 residues. V shed 2 bases and J shed 5 bases, with 21 bases lying between them. Per the germline V gene, CDR1 is MGHDK and CDR2 is SYGVNS.

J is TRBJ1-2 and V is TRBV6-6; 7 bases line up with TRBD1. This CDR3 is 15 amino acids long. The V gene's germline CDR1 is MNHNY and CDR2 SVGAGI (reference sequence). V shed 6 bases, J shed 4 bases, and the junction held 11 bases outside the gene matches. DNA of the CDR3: TGTGCCAGCAGAGAACCTTCGACAGGGCCCTATGGCTACACCTTC. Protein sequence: CASREPSTGPYGYTF.

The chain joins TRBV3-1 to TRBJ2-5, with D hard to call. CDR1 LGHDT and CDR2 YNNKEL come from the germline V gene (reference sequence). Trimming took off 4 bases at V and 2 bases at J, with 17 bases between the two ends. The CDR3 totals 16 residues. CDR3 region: CASSPRDFAPQETQYF. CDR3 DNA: TGTGCCAGCAGCCCCCGCGACTTCGCACCTCAAGAGACCCAGTACTTC.

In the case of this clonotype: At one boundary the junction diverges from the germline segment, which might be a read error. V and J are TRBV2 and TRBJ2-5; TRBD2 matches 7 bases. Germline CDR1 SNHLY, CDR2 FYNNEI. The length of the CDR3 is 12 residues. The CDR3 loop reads CASRAGRETHYF. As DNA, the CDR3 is TGTGCCAGCAGAGCGGGGCGGGAGACCCATTACTTC. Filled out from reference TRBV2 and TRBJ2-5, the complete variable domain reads EPEVTQTPSHQVTQMGQEVILRCVPISNHLYFYWYRQILGQKVEFLVSFYNNEISEKSEIFDDQFSVERPDGSNFTLKIRSTKLEDSAMYFCASRAGRETHYFGPGTRLLVL.

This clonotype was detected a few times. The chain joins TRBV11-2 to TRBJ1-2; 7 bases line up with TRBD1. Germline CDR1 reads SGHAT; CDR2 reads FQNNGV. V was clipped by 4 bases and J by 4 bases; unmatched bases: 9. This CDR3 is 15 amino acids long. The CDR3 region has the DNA TGTGCCAGCAGCTCGACCCCAGGGGGTGTCTATGGCTACACCTTC. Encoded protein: CASSSTPGGVYGYTF.

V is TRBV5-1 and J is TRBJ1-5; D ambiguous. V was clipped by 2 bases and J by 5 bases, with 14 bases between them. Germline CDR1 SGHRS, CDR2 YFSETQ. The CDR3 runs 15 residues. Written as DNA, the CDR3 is TGCGCCAGCAGCTTAGGTACCGGGTCGTATCAGCCCCAGCATTTT. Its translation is CASSLGTGSYQPQHF.

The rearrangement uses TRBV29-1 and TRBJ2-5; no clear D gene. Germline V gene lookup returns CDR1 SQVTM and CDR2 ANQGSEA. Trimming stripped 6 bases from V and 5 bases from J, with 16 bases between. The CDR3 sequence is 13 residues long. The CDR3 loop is CSVQGFDRETQYF. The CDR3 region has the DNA TGCAGCGTCCAAGGGTTTGATCGGGAGACCCAGTACTTC.

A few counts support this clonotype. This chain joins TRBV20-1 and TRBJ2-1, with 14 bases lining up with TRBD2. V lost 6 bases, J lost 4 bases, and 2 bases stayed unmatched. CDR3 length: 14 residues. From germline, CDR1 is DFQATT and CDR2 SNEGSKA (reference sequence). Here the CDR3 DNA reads TGCAGTGCAAGGACTAGCGGGAGGTACAATGAGCAGTTCTTC. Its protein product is CSARTSGRYNEQFF.